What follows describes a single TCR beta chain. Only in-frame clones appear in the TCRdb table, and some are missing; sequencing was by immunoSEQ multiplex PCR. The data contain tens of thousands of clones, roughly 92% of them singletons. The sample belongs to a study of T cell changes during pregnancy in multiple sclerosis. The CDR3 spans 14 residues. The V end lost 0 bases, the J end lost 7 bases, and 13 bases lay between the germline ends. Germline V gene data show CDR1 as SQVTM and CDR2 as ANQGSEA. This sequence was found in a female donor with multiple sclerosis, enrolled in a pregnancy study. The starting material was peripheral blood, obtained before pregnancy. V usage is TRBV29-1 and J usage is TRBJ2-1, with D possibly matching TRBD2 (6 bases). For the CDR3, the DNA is TGCAGCGTTGAAGAGATAGGAGGAGGGAATGAGCAGTTCTTC. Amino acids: CSVEEIGGGNEQFF.